This T cell receptor beta chain stems from a study of cytomegalovirus exposure and HLA in healthy donors (TCRdb year 2017). Regarding the complete study: According to an earlier analysis of several hundred of the donors, roughly 180 million T cells yielded 117 million unique TCR beta sequences and approximately 300 Gb of sequence data. Alongside the repertoire data, information on donor age, sex, ethnicity and CMV serostatus was compiled. The study used immunosequencing to profile the T cell repertoires of several hundred subjects and linked those repertoires to cytomegalovirus serostatus. Class I and class II HLA loci were covered by the typing at four-digit resolution. To predict cytomegalovirus infection status, the study brought together high-throughput TCR immunosequencing, statistical association of individual TCRs with disease status, and machine learning. Typing coverage varied by locus: 629-630 donors for A, B, C, DRB1 and DQB1; roughly 500 for DQA1; over 600 for DPA1; approximately 470 for DPB1. Across around 400 genotyped donors of the cohort, an average of 235,054 unique TCR beta nucleotide sequences per donor were sequenced, and approximately 17% of those sequences were non-productive. The study aimed to test whether signatures of past pathogen exposure could be identified by cataloging public T cell receptors. Approximately 300 gigabases of sequencing data and tens of millions of unique TCR sequences were included in an early release covering several hundred HLA-typed donors. Of the 300 to 450 genotyped donors, 65% to 90% fell in the genetic ancestry cluster associated with self-reported Caucasian donors. To decide whether each TCR beta V gene segment behaved as functional or pseudogenic, an earlier analysis of some 570 of the donors relied on high-throughput TCR beta sequencing. Genome-wide SNP genotypes for about 65% of the 666 donors were used in a later genetic analysis, which treated that subset as a discovery cohort. All discovery cohort repertoires had been generated on a single sequencing platform. A later analysis re-examined previously published TCR beta repertoires from just over 650 donors and added high-resolution HLA genotyping to investigate patterns of TCR occurrence. A few DR-DQ haplotypes were treated as single units for association and clustering because of strong linkage in the cohort. Rather than drawing on any new phenotypic data, the later analysis identified candidate immune exposures from TCR beta sequences and the way those sequences occurred across donors. Besides the first cohort of more than 650 subjects, a separate validation cohort made up of roughly 120 different subjects was used. The full study reports these points: Some IMGT-functional V segments, including TRBV6-2 and TRBV6-3, could not be distinguished by the 87-base-pair reads and were therefore excluded. A further reported finding was that TCR beta sequences accurately predicted the HLA-A and HLA-B alleles for most subjects in the first cohort. Only TCR beta chains were sequenced in this cohort, and the absence of alpha or paired-chain data limited detectable features. A total of 150 or so TCR beta chains were listed by the study as associated with cytomegalovirus. According to a later genetic analysis, donors in an Asian-associated ancestry cluster had fewer N-insertions in productive TCRs than the approximately 630-donor mean. The classifier was reported to diagnose cytomegalovirus status with high specificity and sensitivity in both the original and validation cohorts. An association between a missense DCLRE1C variant and V-gene and J-gene trimming of TCR beta chains was found in a later genetic analysis and replicated in an independent cohort. In vitro tests confirmed that a few of the cytomegalovirus-associated TCR beta chains recognize cytomegalovirus antigens. For the cohort, immune exposure information was limited to CMV serostatus. The sequencing pipeline was judged likely to have produced a cluster of highly shared sequence variants as a technical artifact. Strong co-occurrence of HLA alleles, especially DR and DQ, made assigning TCR associations to individual alleles difficult. At a false discovery rate of 0.05, a later analysis linked some 18,000 TCR beta sequences to specific HLA alleles. Because some donors lacked HLA typing at each locus, the association tests relied only on the typed subset. A later analysis found that TCR association rates varied across HLA loci, with DRB1 alleles showing the most associated TCRs and HLA-C alleles the fewest. A later analysis found that HLA-associated TCR beta chains were more clonally expanded and had lower generation probabilities than equally common non-associated chains. While some public TCRs were present in many individuals, most TCR sequences turned up only very rarely across donors. Most CMV-associated TCR beta chains appeared to be HLA-restricted in a later analysis, and the HLA associations seemed to be driven largely by CMV exposure. Linkage disequilibrium might explain the correlated functional status among segregating V segments, but an unknown experimental factor could not be excluded. Several of the top co-occurrence clusters appeared to be linked to parvovirus B19, influenza, CMV and Epstein-Barr virus, according to a later analysis. It was suggested by the authors that the approach could potentially be generalized to other disease states and immunological phenotypes. In an earlier analysis of around 600 of the donors, most TCR beta V segments appeared in productive rearrangements about 90% or about 30% of the time, broadly matching IMGT annotations. Presence/absence analyses assumed roughly uniform sequencing depth across donors, an assumption that may not hold. Because counts were too low, roughly 17 rarely observed V segments, including chromosome 9 orphons, were left out of the earlier analysis of some 600 of the donors.

The germline V gene encodes CDR1 SEHNR and CDR2 FQNEAQ (reference sequence). Trimming accounts for 4 bases at V and 0 bases at J, while the number of junction bases matched to no gene is 8. From the cysteine up to the phenylalanine, the CDR3 has a length of 17 residues. Only the CDR3 region is kept as DNA, spanning 51 bases read in frame from base 1. The library relied on the immunoSEQ multiplex PCR assay. A mixture of 60 forward primers for TCR Vbeta segments and 13 reverse primers for TCR Jbeta segments was used in the multiplex PCR. The CDR3 region of rearranged TCR beta genes was amplified from genomic DNA with a multiplex PCR assay. Amplified TCR beta libraries were sequenced as 87-base-pair reads on the Illumina HiSeq System. The authors processed their data as follows. In a later analysis, tens of millions of unique TCR beta chains were counted across the 666 repertoires, and roughly 11 million of these chains were shared by at least two donors. To remove PCR and sequencing errors, raw reads were error-corrected and collapsed into unique sequences using a nearest-neighbor algorithm that merged closely related sequences. To assign V, D and J gene segments, CDR3 sequences were aligned to IMGT reference sequences. For a sequence to be retained, a match of at least six nucleotides was required to both a V gene segment and a J gene segment. Rearrangements were classified as productive when the CDR3 lacked stop codons and remained in frame with V and J, and all other rearrangements were classified as non-productive. CDR3 was defined according to IMGT convention as the region running from the second conserved V-encoded cysteine to the conserved J-encoded phenylalanine. The earlier analysis of about 530 of the donors excluded any sequence lacking an unambiguous match to a single V gene segment. In an earlier analysis of 587 of the donors, a V segment was called functional when productive rearrangements were above 56.7%, and segregating when the standard deviation between donors exceeded 5%. A statistical classification framework was built for diagnosing cytomegalovirus status from the catalog of TCR beta chain sequences. V and J gene assignment, in a later analysis, came from comparing TCR nucleotide sequences with IMGT/GENE-DB human TR gene sequences. In a later analysis, CDR3 sequences and most-parsimonious VDJ recombination scenarios were assigned using the TCRdist pipeline. In a later analysis, every TCR beta chain was defined by the combination of its CDR3 amino acid sequence and its V-gene family, and reads without a unique V-gene family were dropped. To address suspected cross-contamination and a sequencing artifact, a later analysis removed roughly 640 highly shared, low-generation-probability nucleotide sequences. For each public chain, a later analysis derived a clonal expansion index from normalized ranks of inferred template counts within each repertoire. Generation probabilities in a later analysis came from a VDJ recombination model fitted to out-of-frame rearrangements, and those results were checked against IGoR. In a later analysis, TCR-TCR, TCR-HLA and TCR-CMV co-occurrence was scored with hypergeometric tests, and a repertoire-size bias correction was applied to TCR pairs. To estimate false discovery rates, a later analysis permuted the HLA or CMV assignments 20 times. In a later analysis, co-occurring TCRs were grouped with DBSCAN, and TCRdist sequence similarity was added when clustering was performed within HLA-allele-positive subsets. Repertoires with fewer than 30,000 or more than 120,000 public chains, plus five repertoires with anomalous nucleotide sharing, were excluded from co-occurrence clustering. The table was pulled from immuneACCESS by TCRdb, which kept in-frame rearrangements only. Such tables lose some clones; where checked, under half of the loss comes from unresolved V genes, and the rest has no known cause. V, J and clone size derive from that table, while D and trimming were established from the DNA sequence. Across this sample there are 100,000 to 150,000 clones, with around three quarters seen only once. The top ten hold 3.4% of the sample.

The cohort consisted of 666 healthy bone marrow donors. All cohort members were sampled while nominally healthy, although unrecorded immune exposures were likely present. The donor was CMV seronegative and belonged to the group of around 400 seronegative cohort members. A peripheral blood sample was provided by each donor, and peripheral blood mononuclear cells were used for TCR beta sequencing. The Qiagen DNeasy Blood Extraction Kit was used to extract genomic DNA from the blood cell samples. A word on this clone: Its antigen remains unidentified. Qualities for individual bases were not recorded, and no much larger clone is one base off.

The chain is assembled from TRBV7-9 and TRBJ1-4, and 7 junctional nucleotides match TRBD1. The sample comprised PBMCs. The TCR sequence derives from a man aged 30 to 39 in good health and CMV-seronegative. The bases read TGTGCCAGCAGCTGCCCGGGACAGCCTGCAACTAATGAAAAACTGTTTTTT. Its protein product is CASSCPGQPATNEKLFF.